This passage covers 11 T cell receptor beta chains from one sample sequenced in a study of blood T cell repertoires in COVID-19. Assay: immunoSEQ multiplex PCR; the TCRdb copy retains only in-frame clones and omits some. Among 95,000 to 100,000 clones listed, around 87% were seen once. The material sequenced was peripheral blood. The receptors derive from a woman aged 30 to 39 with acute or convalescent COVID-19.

The CDR3 reads CASRSEVSGNTIYF. DNA of the CDR3: TGTGCCAGCAGGTCGGAGGTCTCTGGAAACACCATATATTTT. V gene TRBV7-9 combines with J gene TRBJ1-3; unclear D gene. The CDR3 is 14 residues long. Germline CDR1 SEHNR, CDR2 FQNEAQ (reference sequence). V lost 6 bases and J 0 bases, leaving 9 bases between the germline ends.

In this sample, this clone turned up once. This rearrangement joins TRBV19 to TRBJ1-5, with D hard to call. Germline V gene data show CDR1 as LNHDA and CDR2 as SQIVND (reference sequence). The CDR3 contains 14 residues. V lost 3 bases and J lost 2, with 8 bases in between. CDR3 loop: CASSIESGNQPQHF. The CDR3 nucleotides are TGTGCCAGTAGTATTGAGAGTGGCAATCAGCCCCAGCATTTT.

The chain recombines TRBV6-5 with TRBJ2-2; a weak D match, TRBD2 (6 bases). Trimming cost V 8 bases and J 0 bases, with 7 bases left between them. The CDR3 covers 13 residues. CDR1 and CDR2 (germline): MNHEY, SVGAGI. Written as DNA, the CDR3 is TGTGCCAGCCGGGGGACGAACACCGGGGAGCTGTTTTTT. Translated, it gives CASRGTNTGELFF.

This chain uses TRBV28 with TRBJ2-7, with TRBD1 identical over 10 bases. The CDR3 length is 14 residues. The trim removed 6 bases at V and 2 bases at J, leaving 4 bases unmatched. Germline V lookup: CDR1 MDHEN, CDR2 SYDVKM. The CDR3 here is CASSTTGGTYEQYF. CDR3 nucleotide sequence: TGTGCCAGCAGCACGACAGGGGGCACCTACGAGCAGTACTTC.

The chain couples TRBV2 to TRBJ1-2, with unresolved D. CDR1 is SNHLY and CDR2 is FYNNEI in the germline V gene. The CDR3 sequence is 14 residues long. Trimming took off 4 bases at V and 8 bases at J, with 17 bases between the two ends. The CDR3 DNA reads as TGTGCCAGCAGTGTTTTTGGAGGAGACAACGGCTACACCTTC. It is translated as CASSVFGGDNGYTF. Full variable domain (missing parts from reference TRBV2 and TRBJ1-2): EPEVTQTPSHQVTQMGQEVILRCVPISNHLYFYWYRQILGQKVEFLVSFYNNEISEKSEIFDDQFSVERPDGSNFTLKIRSTKLEDSAMYFCASSVFGGDNGYTFGSGTRLTVV.

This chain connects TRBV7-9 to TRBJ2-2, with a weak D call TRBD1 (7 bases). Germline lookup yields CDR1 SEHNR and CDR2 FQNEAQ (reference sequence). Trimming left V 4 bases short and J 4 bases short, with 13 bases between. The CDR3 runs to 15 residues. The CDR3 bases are TGTGCCAGCAGCTCCTCAGGGGGGCCCACCGGGGAGCTGTTTTTT. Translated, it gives CASSSSGGPTGELFF.

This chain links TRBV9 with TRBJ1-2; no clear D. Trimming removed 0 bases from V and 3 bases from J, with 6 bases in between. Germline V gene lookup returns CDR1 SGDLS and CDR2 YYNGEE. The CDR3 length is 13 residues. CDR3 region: CASSVVADYGYTF. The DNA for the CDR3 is TGTGCCAGCAGCGTAGTCGCGGACTATGGCTACACCTTC. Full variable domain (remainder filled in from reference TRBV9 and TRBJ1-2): DSGVTQTPKHLITATGQRVTLRCSPRSGDLSVYWYQQSLDQGLQFLIQYYNGEERAKGNILERFSAQQFPDLHSELNLSSLELGDSALYFCASSVVADYGYTFGSGTRLTVV.

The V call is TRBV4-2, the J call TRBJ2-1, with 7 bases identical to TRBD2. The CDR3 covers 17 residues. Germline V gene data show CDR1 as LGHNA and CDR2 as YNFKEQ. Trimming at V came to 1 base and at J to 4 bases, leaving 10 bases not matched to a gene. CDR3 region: CASSQVGSGLMYNEQFF. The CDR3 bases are TGTGCCAGCAGCCAAGTGGGATCGGGACTAATGTACAATGAGCAGTTCTTC.

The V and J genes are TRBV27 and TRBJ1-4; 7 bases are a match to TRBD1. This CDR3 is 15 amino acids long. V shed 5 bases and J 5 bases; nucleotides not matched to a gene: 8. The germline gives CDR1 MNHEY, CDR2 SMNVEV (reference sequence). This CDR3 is CASSLKGQRNEKLFF. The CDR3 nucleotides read TGTGCCAGCAGTCTAAAGGGACAGCGGAATGAAAAACTGTTTTTT.

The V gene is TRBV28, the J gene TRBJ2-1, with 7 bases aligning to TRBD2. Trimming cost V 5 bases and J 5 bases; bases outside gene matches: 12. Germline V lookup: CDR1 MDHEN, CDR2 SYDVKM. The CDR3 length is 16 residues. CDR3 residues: CASSPFGAGLNNEQFF. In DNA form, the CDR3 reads TGTGCCAGCAGTCCCTTCGGAGCGGGGCTTAACAATGAGCAGTTCTTC.

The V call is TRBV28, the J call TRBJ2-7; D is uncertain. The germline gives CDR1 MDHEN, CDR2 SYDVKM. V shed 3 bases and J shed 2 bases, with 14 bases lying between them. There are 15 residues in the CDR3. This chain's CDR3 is CASSFGSGWAYEQYF. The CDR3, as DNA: TGTGCCAGCAGTTTCGGTTCAGGATGGGCCTACGAGCAGTACTTC.